Included here is one TCR beta chain sequence, with context. Data came from immunoSEQ multiplex PCR; TCRdb stores just in-frame clones and leaves some out. This sample carries more than 300,000 clones, over 80% of them seen once, and the ten largest clones take 2.1%. This CDR3 comprises 13 residues. Germline V gives CDR1 MNHEY, CDR2 SVGAGI. V was shortened by 8 bases and J by 4 bases, with 9 bases between the two germline ends. The data belong to a study of Ad26.COV2.S vaccination and SARS-CoV-2 variants. Specified treatment: over 15 received Ad26.COV2.S at low or high dose, single or two shots; a few received placebo; per-sample allocation not given. Sampling happened 63 days after the first vaccine or placebo injection.

The clonotype comes from a person between 18 and 60 years old who received the Ad26.COV2.S COVID-19 vaccine or a placebo. This material consisted of peripheral blood, taken in a trial of Ad26.COV2.S vaccine versus placebo. V and J are TRBV6-5 and TRBJ1-6; D may be TRBD1 (5 bases). DNA for the CDR3: TGTGCCAGCCTGGGGGATTATAATTCACCCCTCCACTTT. It codes for CASLGDYNSPLHF.